This TCR beta chain is drawn from a study of CD8+ T cells in alopecia areata. The sample holds one count of this clone. Its antigen is unknown. Study-level points and caveats: Many expanded lesional clones remained in scalp and blood on tofacitinib. Any link of baseline CD8+ expansion to response, resting on one nonresponder, remains uncertain.

Treatment defined: oral pan-JAK inhibitor, 5-10 mg twice daily. After isolation, RNA underwent reverse transcription to generate cDNA as the sequencing template. Profiled with immunoSEQ multiplex PCR; TCRdb holds only in-frame clones, not every one. The table lists 85,000 to 110,000 clones, around 86% of them singletons. This CDR3 is 13 amino acids long. CDR1 is PRHDT and CDR2 is FYEKMQ in the germline V gene (reference sequence). Trimming took off 10 bases at V and 1 base at J, with 13 bases between the two ends. The clonotype originates from a human donor with alopecia areata. This specimen was CD8+ T cells sorted from blood, taken at approximately week 30, from a patient treated with tofacitinib. The chain has TRBV13 and TRBJ1-1; the D gene is possibly TRBD1 (6 bases). In nucleotides, the CDR3 is TGTGCCACCGAACAGGGATCGAACACTGAAGCTTTCTTT. Translated, it gives CATEQGSNTEAFF.